This TCR beta chain was obtained from a study of T cell clonality in common variable immunodeficiency. Germline V CDR1 and CDR2: SGHNT, YYREEE (reference sequence). The CDR3 runs to 14 residues. The ends were cut back, 5 bases at V and 2 bases at J, with 13 bases in the middle. This clone has at least ten counts. The observed sequence ends 3 residues before the CDR3 terminus, with the missing tail filled in from the germline J gene. Sequencing input was equivalent genomic DNA from CVID and controls. TCRdb's table, derived via immunoSEQ multiplex PCR, lists solely in-frame clones and lacks some. The specimen gives fewer than 75,000 clones without singletons; the ten biggest hold approximately 1.5%.

The sequenced material came from peripheral blood mononuclear cells. V is TRBV5-4 and J is TRBJ1-2; D might be TRBD1 (6 bases). The source of this sequence is a person between 18 and 75 years old in good health. CDR3 residues: CASRNGGANYGYTF. The part of the CDR3 DNA that was read is TGTGCCAGCAGGAATGGGGGGGCCAACTATGGC.